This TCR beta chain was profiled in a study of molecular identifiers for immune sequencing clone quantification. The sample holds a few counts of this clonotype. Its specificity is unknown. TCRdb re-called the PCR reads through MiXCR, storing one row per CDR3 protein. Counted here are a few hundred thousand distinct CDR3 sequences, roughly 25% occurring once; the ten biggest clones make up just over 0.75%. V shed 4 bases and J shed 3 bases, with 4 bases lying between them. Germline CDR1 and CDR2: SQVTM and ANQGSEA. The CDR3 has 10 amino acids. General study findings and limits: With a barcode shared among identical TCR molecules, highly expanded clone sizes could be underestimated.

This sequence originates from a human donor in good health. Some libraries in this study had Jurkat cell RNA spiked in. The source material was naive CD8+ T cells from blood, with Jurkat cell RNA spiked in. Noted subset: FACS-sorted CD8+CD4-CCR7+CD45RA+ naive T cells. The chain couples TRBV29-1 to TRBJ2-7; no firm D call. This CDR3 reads CSVGGYEQYF. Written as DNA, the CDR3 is TGCAGCGTTGGAGGCTACGAGCAGTACTTC.